The T cell receptor (beta chain) described here comes from a study of technical replicates of blood from several donors. Germline V gene data show CDR1 as MDHEN and CDR2 as SYDVKM. This CDR3 has 13 residues. Trimming left V 3 bases short and J 4 bases short, with 10 bases between. Some clones are missing from TCRdb's copy, which holds only in-frame ones; the method was immunoSEQ multiplex PCR. Of tens of thousands of clones listed, 96% are singletons. This rearrangement joins TRBV28 to TRBJ2-7; D uncertain. The specimen sequenced was T cells isolated from PBMCs. This receptor was taken from a human donor in good health. CDR3 nucleotide sequence: TGTGCCAGCAGTTTTAGCCCACAATACGAGCAGTACTTC. Translation: CASSFSPQYEQYF.